The rows below give T cell receptor beta chains drawn from one sample of a study of early T cells in non-severe SARS-CoV-2 infection. Using its own MiXCR run on the 5' RACE reads, TCRdb lists one record per CDR3 protein. The table includes nearly 110,000 distinct CDR3 sequences, 8.5% to 14% detected once. The sequenced sample was whole blood. Every receptor here comes from an adult who was a healthcare worker with PCR-confirmed SARS-CoV-2 infection or an uninfected control (not recorded which). The CDR3 runs from the conserved cysteine through the conserved F or W. The D gene is left open where the match is weak. Expanded clones get a size class; other rows say once, few or many, or leave the size out.

j_call v_call d_call clone_size cdr3_nt cdr3_aa
TRBJ1-5 TRBV4-1 - few TGCGCCAGCAGCCATCGGCAGGTACTAGGTAAGCCCCAGCATTTT CASSHRQVLGKPQHF
TRBJ2-1 TRBV15 - once TGTGCCACCAGCAGAGAGACGGGGTGGAGGATCTTC CATSRETGWRIF
TRBJ2-5 TRBV6-1 - many TGTGCCAGCAGTGATTCCGGGGTAGAGACCCAGTACTTC CASSDSGVETQYF
TRBJ1-2 TRBV9 - many TGTGCCAGCAGCCTCCACAGGGAAGGGTCGAGCTATGGCTACACCTTC CASSLHREGSSYGYTF
TRBJ2-3 TRBV15 TRBD2 - TGTGCCACCAGCAGAGCCAGCGGGAGCGCAGATACGCAGTATTTT CATSRASGSADTQYF
TRBJ2-1 TRBV10-1 - - TGCGCCAGCAGTGAGGCTCGATACGCGGATGAGCAGTTCTTC CASSEARYADEQFF
TRBJ2-7 TRBV4-1 TRBD2 few TGCGCCAGCAGCCAAGATCAGGGCAGGGCTAGCGGGAGGGCAGGACAGTACTTC CASSQDQGRASGRAGQYF
TRBJ1-5 TRBV7-9 - - TGTGCCAGCAGCTTATCCCACGAGCCCCAGCATTTT CASSLSHEPQHF
TRBJ1-3 TRBV20-1 - - TGCAGTGCTAGCAAAACAGGGATCTCTGGAAACACCATATATTTT CSASKTGISGNTIYF
TRBJ1-2 TRBV20-1 - - TGCAGTGCTAGAGATGGGGAGTTGGGATCTGGCTACACCTTC CSARDGELGSGYTF
TRBJ2-3 TRBV7-9 - few TGTGCCAGCAGCCCAACTAGCACAGATACGCAGTATTTT CASSPTSTDTQYF
TRBJ2-2 TRBV12-3/TRBV12-4 - many TGTGCCAGCACCAGATTAGATACCGGGGAGCTGTTTTTT CASTRLDTGELFF
TRBJ2-2 TRBV28 TRBD1 many TGTGCCAGTTCCTTTCAGGGGGTCCACACCGGGGAGCTGTTTTTT CASSFQGVHTGELFF
TRBJ2-1 TRBV24-1 - few TGTGCCACCAGTGATTCCACGCGGGGGCCCCTCTACAATGAGCAGTTCTTC CATSDSTRGPLYNEQFF
TRBJ2-4 TRBV12-3/TRBV12-4 - - TGTGCCAGCAGTTCCAGGGGATCGGGAAACATTCAGTACTTC CASSSRGSGNIQYF
TRBJ2-3 TRBV30 - many TGTGCCTGGAGTGTGGGCCAGGCCACAGATACGCAGTATTTT CAWSVGQATDTQYF
TRBJ1-6 TRBV18 - many TGTGCCAGCTCACCATGGCCAGGGGAGGCACCCCTCCACTTT CASSPWPGEAPLHF
TRBJ2-7 TRBV5-1 TRBD1 - TGCGCCAGCAGCAAAGACAGGGGTGAGAACGAGCAGTACTTC CASSKDRGENEQYF
TRBJ2-3 TRBV20-1 - many TGCAGTGCTAGAGTGCAATCTAGCACAGATACGCAGTATTTT CSARVQSSTDTQYF
TRBJ2-1 TRBV30 TRBD2 - TGTGCCTGGGAACCCCTAGCGGGAGGGCTGGATGAGCAGTTCTTC CAWEPLAGGLDEQFF
TRBJ2-3 TRBV7-2 - many TGTGCCAGCAGCCCCCCTCCCGGGGATACGCAGTATTTT CASSPPPGDTQYF
TRBJ2-7 TRBV5-1 - - TGCGCCAGCAGCCTTACCGCCGACAGTCCCTACGAGCAGTACTTC CASSLTADSPYEQYF
TRBJ2-2 TRBV12-3/TRBV12-4 - few TGTGCCAGCAGTTTTGTAAGGAGCGGAACCGGGGAGCTGTTTTTT CASSFVRSGTGELFF
TRBJ2-5 TRBV7-6 - - TGTGCCAGCAGCGGAAACCCTCAAGAGACCCAGTACTTC CASSGNPQETQYF
TRBJ2-3 TRBV4-3 - many TGCGCCAGCAGCCAAGAAGGGGGCCTGGCGGGAGGCATAGATACGCAGTATTTT CASSQEGGLAGGIDTQYF
TRBJ2-7 TRBV7-9 TRBD2 - TGTGCCAGCAGCCTATCCGGGACTAGCGGGACAAACTCCTACGAGCAGTACTTC CASSLSGTSGTNSYEQYF
TRBJ2-3 TRBV12-3/TRBV12-4 TRBD2 many TGTGCCAGCAGTCACAGCGGGAGTGGCACAGATACGCAGTATTTT CASSHSGSGTDTQYF
TRBJ2-7 TRBV20-1 TRBD2 - TGCAGTGCCTCCTTTTTGGTAGCGGGAGCGGGTGAGCAGTACTTC CSASFLVAGAGEQYF
TRBJ1-2 TRBV29-1 - - TGCAGCGTTGCTTTCTTAAGGGACTATGGCTACACCTTC CSVAFLRDYGYTF
TRBJ2-7 TRBV7-2 - - TGTGCCAGCATTCTGTTCCCTAGTGCCCACGAGCAGTACTTC CASILFPSAHEQYF
TRBJ2-1 TRBV20-1 - many TGCAGTGTACTTACTGCCGGCAATGAGCAGTTCTTC CSVLTAGNEQFF
TRBJ1-1 TRBV11-2 - many TGTGCCAGCAGCCCGGGGGCGTGGAGGAGCACTGAAGCTTTCTTT CASSPGAWRSTEAFF
TRBJ1-2 TRBV7-8 - many TGTGCCGGATCCTCCGGGCTGGACTATGGCTACACCTTC CAGSSGLDYGYTF
TRBJ2-7 TRBV12-3/TRBV12-4 - - TGTGCCAGCAGTTTAGGAGGGGCTGCTTCCTACGAGCAGTACTTC CASSLGGAASYEQYF
TRBJ2-2 TRBV28 - few TGTGCCAGCAGTGGAGTGGCGGTGACCGGGGAGCTGTTTTTT CASSGVAVTGELFF
TRBJ2-2 TRBV20-1 - - TGCAGTGCTAGAACTGTTCCCGGGGAGCTGTTTTTT CSARTVPGELFF
TRBJ2-2 TRBV24-1 TRBD2 many TGTGCCACTGCTAGCGGGAGCGTAAACACCGGGGAGCTGTTTTTT CATASGSVNTGELFF
TRBJ2-1 TRBV27 TRBD2 few TGTGCCAGCAGTACCCTACTAGCGGGAGGGCCGGGCTCCTACAATGAGCAGTTCTTC CASSTLLAGGPGSYNEQFF
TRBJ2-1 TRBV6-5 - - TGTGCCAGCAGTTGGGGAGTGGGGAATGAGCAGTTCTTC CASSWGVGNEQFF
TRBJ2-7 TRBV28 TRBD1 few TGTGCCAGCAGTTTGGGGACAGGGGGACTTTTAACCTACGAGCAGTACTTC CASSLGTGGLLTYEQYF
TRBJ2-1 TRBV20-1 TRBD2 few TGCAGTGCCGATAGCGGGGGGTACAATGAGCAGTTCTTC CSADSGGYNEQFF
TRBJ1-2 TRBV27 TRBD1 - TGTGCCAGCAGTCCAGGGGGCGTCTATGGCTACACCTTC CASSPGGVYGYTF
TRBJ2-7 TRBV5-4 - - TGTGTCAGCAGCTTGGAGGGCTACGAGCAGTACTTC CVSSLEGYEQYF
TRBJ2-3 TRBV25-1 - many TGTGCCAGCAGTGTAGCGGATACGCAGTATTTT CASSVADTQYF
TRBJ1-4 TRBV12-3/TRBV12-4 - - TGTGCCACCGGACGGGACACCCAAAGTGATGAAAAACTGTTTTTT CATGRDTQSDEKLFF
TRBJ2-1 TRBV20-1 - few TGCAGTGCTAGAGACGAGTTTAAGGGGGAGCGCTCCTACAATGAGCAGTTCTTC CSARDEFKGERSYNEQFF
TRBJ2-3 TRBV14 TRBD2 many TGTGCCAGCAGCCAAGATCCCGGGAGGGCTTATACGCAGTATTTT CASSQDPGRAYTQYF
TRBJ2-1 TRBV29-1 TRBD2 - TGCAGCGTTGTGACTAGCGGTGGAAGAATGTTCTTC CSVVTSGGRMFF
TRBJ2-3 TRBV30 - many TGTGCCTGGAGCGTGAATACAGATACGCAGTATTTT CAWSVNTDTQYF
TRBJ2-3 TRBV5-1 - many TGCGCCAGCAGCTTGGGACTAGGCACAGATACGCAGTATTTT CASSLGLGTDTQYF
TRBJ2-1 TRBV2 - - TGTGCCAGCACGGGCCTTGATGAGCAGTTCTTC CASTGLDEQFF
TRBJ1-5 TRBV6-6 - few TGTGCCAGCAGTTACTCTGGGCGCAATCAGCCCCAGCATTTT CASSYSGRNQPQHF
TRBJ2-5 TRBV28 TRBD2 - TGTGCCAGCAGTTCCCCTAGCGGGACCGAGACCCAGTACTTC CASSSPSGTETQYF
TRBJ2-7 TRBV28 - - TGTGCCAGCACCTTCGACATGGCCTACGAGCAGTACTTC CASTFDMAYEQYF
TRBJ2-7 TRBV20-1 TRBD2 - TGCAGTGCTAGTCTAGCGGGAGTTCCCTGCGAGCAGTACTTC CSASLAGVPCEQYF
TRBJ1-1 TRBV7-9 - - TGTGCCAGCAGCTTGGGGGAGACCACTGAAGCTTTCTTT CASSLGETTEAFF
TRBJ2-3 TRBV25-1 TRBD2 many TGTGCCAGCAGTGAATCGGGCGGGGGTAGCACAGATACGCAGTATTTT CASSESGGGSTDTQYF
TRBJ2-6 TRBV2 TRBD1 - TGTGCCAGCAATTTAGGACAGGTCCTATCTGGGGCCAACGTCCTGACTTTC CASNLGQVLSGANVLTF